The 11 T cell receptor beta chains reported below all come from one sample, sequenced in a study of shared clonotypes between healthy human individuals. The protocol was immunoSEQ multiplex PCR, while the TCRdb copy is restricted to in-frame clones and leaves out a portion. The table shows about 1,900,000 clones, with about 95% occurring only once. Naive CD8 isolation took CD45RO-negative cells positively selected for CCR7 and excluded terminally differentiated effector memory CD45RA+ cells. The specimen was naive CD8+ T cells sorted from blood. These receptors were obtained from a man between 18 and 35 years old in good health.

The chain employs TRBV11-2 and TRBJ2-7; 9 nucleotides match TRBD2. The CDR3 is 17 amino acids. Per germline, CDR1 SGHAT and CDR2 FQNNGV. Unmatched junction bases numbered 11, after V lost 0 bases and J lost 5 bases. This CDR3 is CASSLDRWREGQNEQYF. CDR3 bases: TGTGCCAGCAGCTTAGATCGGTGGCGGGAGGGCCAGAACGAGCAGTACTTC.

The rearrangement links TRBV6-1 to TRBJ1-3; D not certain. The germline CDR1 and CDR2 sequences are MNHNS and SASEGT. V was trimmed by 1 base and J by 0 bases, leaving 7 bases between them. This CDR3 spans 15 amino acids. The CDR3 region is CASSEEPASGNTIYF. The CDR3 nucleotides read TGTGCCAGCAGTGAAGAGCCGGCCTCTGGAAACACCATATATTTT.

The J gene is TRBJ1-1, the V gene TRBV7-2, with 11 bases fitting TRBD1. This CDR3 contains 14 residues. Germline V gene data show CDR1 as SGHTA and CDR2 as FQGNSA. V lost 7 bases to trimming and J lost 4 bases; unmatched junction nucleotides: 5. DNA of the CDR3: TGTGCCAGCATAGGACAGGGGGCGACCACTGAAGCTTTCTTT. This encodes CASIGQGATTEAFF.

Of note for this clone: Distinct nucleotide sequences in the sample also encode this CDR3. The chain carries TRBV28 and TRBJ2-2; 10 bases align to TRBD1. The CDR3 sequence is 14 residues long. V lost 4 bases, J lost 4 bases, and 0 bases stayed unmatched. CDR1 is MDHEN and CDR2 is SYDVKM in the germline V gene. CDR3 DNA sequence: TGTGCCAGCAGTTGGACAGGGGGCACCGGGGAGCTGTTTTTT. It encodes CASSWTGGTGELFF.

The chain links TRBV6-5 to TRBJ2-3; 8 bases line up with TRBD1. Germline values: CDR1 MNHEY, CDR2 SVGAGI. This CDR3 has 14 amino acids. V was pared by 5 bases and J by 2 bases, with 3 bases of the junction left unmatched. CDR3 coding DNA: TGTGCCAGCAGTGCGGGACAGGACACAGATACGCAGTATTTT. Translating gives CASSAGQDTDTQYF.

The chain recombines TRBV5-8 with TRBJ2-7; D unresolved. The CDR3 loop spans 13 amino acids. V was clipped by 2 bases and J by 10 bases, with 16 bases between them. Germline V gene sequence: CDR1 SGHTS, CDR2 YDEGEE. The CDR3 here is CASSFEYPYSQYF. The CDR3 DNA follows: TGTGCCAGCAGCTTTGAGTATCCCTATTCTCAGTACTTC.

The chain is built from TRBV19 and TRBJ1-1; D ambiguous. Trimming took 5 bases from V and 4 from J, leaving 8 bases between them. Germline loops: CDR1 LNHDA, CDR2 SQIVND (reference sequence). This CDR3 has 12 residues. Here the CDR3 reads CASSDAVTEAFF. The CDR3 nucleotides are TGTGCCAGTAGTGATGCTGTCACTGAAGCTTTCTTT. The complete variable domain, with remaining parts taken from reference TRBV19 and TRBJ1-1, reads DGGITQSPKYLFRKEGQNVTLSCEQNLNHDAMYWYRQDPGQGLRLIYYSQIVNDFQKGDIAEGYSVSREKKESFPLTVTSAQKNPTAFYLCASSDAVTEAFFGQGTRLTVV.

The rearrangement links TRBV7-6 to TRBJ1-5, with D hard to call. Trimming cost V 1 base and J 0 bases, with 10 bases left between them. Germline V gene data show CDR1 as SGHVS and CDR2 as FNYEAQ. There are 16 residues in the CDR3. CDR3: CASSLGTVYSNQPQHF. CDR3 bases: TGTGCCAGCAGCTTAGGTACAGTTTATAGCAATCAGCCCCAGCATTTT.

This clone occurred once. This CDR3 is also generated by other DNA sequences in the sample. The CDR3 protein is CASSAEGQGTDTQYF. CDR3 DNA: TGTGCCAGCAGCGCTGAGGGACAGGGGACAGATACGCAGTATTTT. The chain employs TRBV9 and TRBJ2-3; 10 positions match TRBD1. Trimming cost V 3 bases and J 3 bases; bases outside gene matches: 4. The CDR3 extends over 15 amino acids. Germline CDR1 SGDLS, CDR2 YYNGEE. The full variable domain, rest sourced from reference TRBV9 and TRBJ2-3, is DSGVTQTPKHLITATGQRVTLRCSPRSGDLSVYWYQQSLDQGLQFLIQYYNGEERAKGNILERFSAQQFPDLHSELNLSSLELGDSALYFCASSAEGQGTDTQYFGPGTRLTVL.

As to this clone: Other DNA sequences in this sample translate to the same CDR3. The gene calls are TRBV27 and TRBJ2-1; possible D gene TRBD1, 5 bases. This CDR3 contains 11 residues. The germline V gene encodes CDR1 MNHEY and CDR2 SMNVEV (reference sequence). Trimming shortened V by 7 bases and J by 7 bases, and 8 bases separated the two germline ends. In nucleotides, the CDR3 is TGTGCCAGCACCCAGGGAAATGAGCAGTTCTTC. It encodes CASTQGNEQFF.

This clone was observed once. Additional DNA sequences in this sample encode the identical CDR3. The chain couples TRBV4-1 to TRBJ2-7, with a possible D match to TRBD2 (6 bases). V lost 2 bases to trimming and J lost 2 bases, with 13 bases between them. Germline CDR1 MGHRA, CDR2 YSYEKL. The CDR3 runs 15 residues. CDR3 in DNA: TGCGCCAGCAGCCAACTAAGCGGAGGGCCCTACGAGCAGTACTTC. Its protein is CASSQLSGGPYEQYF.